This entry features one TCR beta chain sequence. Its specificity is not known. This entry belongs to a study of T cells in Graves' hyperthyroidism and ophthalmopathy. Germline loops: CDR1 SGHVS, CDR2 FQNEAQ. The V and J ends lost 5 bases and 5 bases respectively, with 12 bases between them. The CDR3 is 14 amino acids. Regarding the study as a whole: Blood held most thyroid clonotypes expanded above 0.001 frequency.

Regions amplified from RNA transcripts were the TCR beta CDR3 regions. The HTBI set primed first-round TCR CDR3 RT-PCR. TCRdb called the multiplex PCR reads again in MiXCR, with one record for every CDR3 protein. The sample carries almost 350,000 distinct CDR3 sequences, roughly 20% recorded once. The sample was blood. V and J are TRBV7-8 and TRBJ2-2; D assignment may be TRBD1 or TRBD2 (7 bases each). The sequence was collected from a woman between 40 and 55 years old with Graves' ophthalmopathy. The CDR3, as DNA: TGTGCCAGCAGCCAGGGGGGGGCGACCGGGGAGCTGTTTTTT. This translates into CASSQGGATGELFF.